Listed below are T cell receptor beta chains from one sample, sequenced in a study of T cell repertoires in cytomegalovirus infection. Each CDR3 protein gets one entry after TCRdb re-called the reads with MiXCR. Among about 250,000 distinct CDR3 sequences, over 15% were seen once, and the ten largest hold around half. Sample: CD8+ T cells from PBMCs. The receptors here all came from a human donor in good health (CMV status not recorded). Some clones in this sample may be carry-over from other donors' samples. The CDR3 runs from the conserved cysteine through the conserved F or W. D genes are given only for firm matches. Size is stated for part of the rows, as once, few or many counts, or as a class when the clone is expanded.

V	J	D	size	CDR3	DNA
TRBV12-3/TRBV12-4	TRBJ2-3	.	.	CASTGASTDTQYF	TGTGCCAGCACAGGGGCTAGCACAGATACGCAGTATTTT
TRBV7-6	TRBJ1-6	.	medium-sized	CASSLARGAGSPLHF	TGTGCCAGCAGCTTAGCAAGGGGCGCGGGTTCACCCCTCCACTTT
TRBV5-4	TRBJ1-5	.	.	CASSLNARTPQHF	TGTGCCAGCAGCTTGAACGCCCGGACCCCCCAGCATTTT
TRBV6-5	TRBJ2-7	.	few	CASSPTPDSSYEQYF	TGTGCCAGCAGCCCTACTCCAGACAGCTCCTACGAGCAGTACTTC
TRBV20-1	TRBJ1-5	.	few	CSARVGGFNQPQHF	TGCAGTGCTAGAGTAGGAGGATTCAATCAGCCCCAGCATTTT
TRBV4-3	TRBJ2-1	TRBD1	.	CASSQDRDGTGGIF	TGCGCCAGCAGCCAAGATCGCGACGGGACAGGGGGCATCTTC
TRBV2	TRBJ2-7	TRBD1	.	CASSTGTGAPTYEQYF	TGTGCCAGCAGCACAGGGACAGGGGCGCCCACCTACGAGCAGTACTTC
TRBV3-1	TRBJ2-6	TRBD2	.	CASSPGLAGAAGANVLTF	TGTGCCAGCAGCCCGGGACTAGCGGGGGCAGCTGGGGCCAACGTCCTGACTTTC
TRBV19	TRBJ1-1	.	.	CASSISALGRGTEAFF	TGTGCCAGTAGTATATCGGCCCTGGGCAGGGGCACTGAAGCTTTCTTT
TRBV11-2	TRBJ2-7	.	.	CASSPAAGAYEQYF	TGTGCCAGCAGCCCCGCGGCAGGGGCCTACGAGCAGTACTTC
TRBV7-2	TRBJ2-7	.	many	CASHSGNSYEQYF	TGTGCCAGCCATAGCGGAAACTCCTACGAGCAGTACTTC
TRBV29-1	TRBJ2-7	.	.	CSGRQLTGEQYF	TGCAGCGGACGACAGCTTACGGGCGAGCAGTACTTC
TRBV27	TRBJ2-2	.	few	CASRVGTGELFF	TGTGCCAGCAGGGTGGGGACCGGGGAGCTGTTTTTT
TRBV29-1	TRBJ2-1	TRBD2	.	CSVYRGDGNEQFF	TGCAGCGTTTATCGGGGGGACGGGAATGAGCAGTTCTTC